This passage covers 3 T cell receptor beta chains from one sample sequenced in a study of blood T cell repertoires in COVID-19. This table comes from immunoSEQ multiplex PCR, and its TCRdb copy is limited to in-frame clones, with some not included. The sample lists about 250,000 clones; about nine tenths were seen once. The sample taken for sequencing was PBMCs or T cells enriched from blood (not recorded which). The receptors here all came from a man aged 18 to 35 who had recovered from COVID-19.

This chain joins TRBV30 and TRBJ2-3, with 9 bases identical to TRBD1. CDR3 length: 16 residues. V was pared by 3 bases and J by 2 bases, with 9 bases of the junction left unmatched. CDR1 and CDR2 (germline): GTSNPN, SVGIG (reference sequence). The CDR3 sequence is CAWRKQGAFSTDTQYF. The CDR3 region has the DNA TGTGCCTGGAGAAAACAGGGGGCGTTCTCCACAGATACGCAGTATTTT.

The chain couples TRBV27 to TRBJ1-4; 9 bases align to TRBD1. Looked up from germline, CDR1 is MNHEY and CDR2 is SMNVEV (reference sequence). The CDR3 has 18 amino acids. J was trimmed by 7 bases and V by 2 bases; bases with no gene match: 14. The CDR3 DNA reads as TGTGCCAGCAGTTTAAGGACAGGGGCTAACTTATTAGGTGAAAAACTGTTTTTT. Amino acid sequence: CASSLRTGANLLGEKLFF.

This sequence joins TRBV4-1 and TRBJ2-3; weak D call: TRBD2 (5 bases). Germline V CDR1 and CDR2: MGHRA, YSYEKL. CDR3 length: 13 amino acids. V was shortened by 2 bases and J by 4 bases, with 7 bases between the two germline ends. CDR3 DNA sequence: TGCGCCAGCAGCCAATTCGGGGCAGATACGCAGTATTTT. It yields the protein CASSQFGADTQYF.